These T cell receptor beta chains were read from a single sample in a study of blood T cell repertoires in COVID-19. Produced via immunoSEQ multiplex PCR; TCRdb's table is partial and in-frame only. Here the sample spans fewer than 350,000 clones, 90% being singletons. Sequenced sample: PBMCs or T cells enriched from blood (not recorded which). The receptors here all came from a woman between 18 and 29 years old with acute COVID-19. CDR3s leave out the opening cysteine and the closing phenylalanine or tryptophan. The order of the fields is CDR3 protein, V gene.

CDR3: ASSFEGSYEQY; V: TRBV5-1
CDR3: ASGLGGVAYNEQF; V: TRBV12-5
CDR3: ASSLGQSLNEKLF; V: TRBV7-9
CDR3: ATSDSLAGVSTDTQY; V: TRBV24-1
CDR3: ASSPPVKGADEQY; V: TRBV18
CDR3: ASSPLTGNYGYT; V: TRBV6-5
CDR3: ASSMGQGSYEQY; V: TRBV19
CDR3: ASSLSGGEDTQY; V: TRBV28
CDR3: SVGQGLVGYT; V: TRBV29-1
CDR3: ASSPTPRLTTNEKLF; V: TRBV28
CDR3: ASSPGPGELF; V: TRBV27
CDR3: ASSREGAGDTQY; V: TRBV5-1
CDR3: ASSQSPGGDTEAF; V: TRBV5-1
CDR3: ASSQPGTQY; V: TRBV5-6
CDR3: ASSYSAGGSDTQY; V: TRBV6-5
CDR3: ASSRRRAYEQF; V: TRBV5-6
CDR3: ASSQVGQGGTTEAF; V: TRBV3-1/TRBV3-2